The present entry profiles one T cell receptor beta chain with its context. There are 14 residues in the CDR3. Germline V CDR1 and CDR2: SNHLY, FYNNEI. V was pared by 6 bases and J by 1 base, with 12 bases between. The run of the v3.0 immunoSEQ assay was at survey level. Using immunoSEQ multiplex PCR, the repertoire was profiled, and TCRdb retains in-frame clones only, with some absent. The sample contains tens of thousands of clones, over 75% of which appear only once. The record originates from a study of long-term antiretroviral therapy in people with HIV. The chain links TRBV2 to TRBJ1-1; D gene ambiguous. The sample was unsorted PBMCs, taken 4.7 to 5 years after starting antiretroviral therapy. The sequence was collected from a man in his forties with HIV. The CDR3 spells CASRTWTANTEAFF. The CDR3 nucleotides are TGTGCCAGCAGGACATGGACGGCGAACACTGAAGCTTTCTTT. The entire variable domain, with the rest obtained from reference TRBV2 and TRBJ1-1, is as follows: EPEVTQTPSHQVTQMGQEVILRCVPISNHLYFYWYRQILGQKVEFLVSFYNNEISEKSEIFDDQFSVERPDGSNFTLKIRSTKLEDSAMYFCASRTWTANTEAFFGQGTRLTVV.